This T cell receptor beta chain was obtained from a study of metastatic and nonmetastatic thyroid tumors. This clone was detected ten times or more. An end of the junction differs from the germline gene, which may be a read error. The germline V gene has CDR1 SSHAT and CDR2 FNYEAQ (reference sequence). CDR3 length equals 14 residues. Original analysis: Researchers built a distant-metastasis classifier for papillary thyroid cancer that drew on CDR3 differences across clinicopathological groups. TCRdb re-called the PCR reads via MiXCR. The V and J calls shown here were made by TCRdb, not taken from the authors' results. The table lists over 30,000 clones, 29% of them singletons. The entire patient cohort was treatment-naive prior to thyroid surgery.

The TCR comes from a female donor with papillary thyroid cancer or a benign thyroid nodule (not recorded which). Some clones in this sample may be carry-over from other donors' samples. Sequencing input: blood. This chain uses TRBV7-7 with TRBJ2-7; 8 bases agree with TRBD1. CDR3 coding DNA: TGTGCTAGCAGCTTAGTACAGGGGGTCGGGGAGCAGTACTTC. It yields the protein CASSLVQGVGEQYF.